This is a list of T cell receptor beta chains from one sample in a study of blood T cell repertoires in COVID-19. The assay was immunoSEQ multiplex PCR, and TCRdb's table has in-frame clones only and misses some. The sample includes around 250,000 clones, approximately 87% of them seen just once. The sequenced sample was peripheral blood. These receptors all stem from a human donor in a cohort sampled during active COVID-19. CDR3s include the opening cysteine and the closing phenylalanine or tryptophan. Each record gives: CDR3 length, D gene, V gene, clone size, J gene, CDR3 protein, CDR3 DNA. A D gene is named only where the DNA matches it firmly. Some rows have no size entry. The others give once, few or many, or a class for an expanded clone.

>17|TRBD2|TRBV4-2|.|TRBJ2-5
CASSQGLAGGSQETQYF
TGTGCCAGCAGCCAAGGGCTAGCGGGAGGATCACAAGAGACCCAGTACTTC
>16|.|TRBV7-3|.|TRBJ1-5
CASGLMGREGNQPQHF
TGTGCCAGCGGCTTAATGGGGCGGGAAGGCAATCAGCCCCAGCATTTT
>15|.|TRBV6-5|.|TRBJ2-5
CASSYSTPTRGTQYF
TGTGCCAGCAGTTACTCGACCCCTACCCGGGGTACCCAGTACTTC
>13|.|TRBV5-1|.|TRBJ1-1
CASHRDTNTEAFF
TGCGCCAGCCACCGGGACACAAACACTGAAGCTTTCTTT
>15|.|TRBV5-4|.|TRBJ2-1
CASSAPDSSYNEQFF
TGTGCCAGCAGCGCCCCGGACAGCTCCTACAATGAGCAGTTCTTC
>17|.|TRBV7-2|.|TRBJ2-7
CASSPPGASALFYEQYF
TGTGCCAGCAGCCCACCCGGGGCTAGCGCTTTATTCTACGAGCAGTACTTC
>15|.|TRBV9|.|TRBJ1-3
CASSPSGTSGNTIYF
TGTGCCAGCAGCCCCTCGGGAACCTCTGGAAACACCATATATTTT
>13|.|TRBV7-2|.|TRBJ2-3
CASSSTSTDTQYF
TGTGCCAGCAGCTCCACTAGCACAGATACGCAGTATTTT
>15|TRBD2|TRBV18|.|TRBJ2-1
CASSPLAGVYNEQFF
TGTGCCAGCTCACCGCTAGCGGGGGTTTACAATGAGCAGTTCTTC
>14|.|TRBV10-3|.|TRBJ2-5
CAISEVPGQETQYF
TGTGCCATCAGTGAAGTCCCAGGACAAGAGACCCAGTACTTC
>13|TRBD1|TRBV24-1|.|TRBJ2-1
CATSDLAPGGEFF
TGTGCCACCAGTGATTTGGCCCCAGGGGGCGAGTTCTTC
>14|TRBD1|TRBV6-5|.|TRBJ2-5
CASSRDRGRQTQYF
TGTGCCAGCAGTCGCGACAGGGGACGGCAGACCCAGTACTTC
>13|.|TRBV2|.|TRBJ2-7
CASSRGTSYEQYF
TGTGCCAGCAGTCGGGGGACCTCCTACGAGCAGTACTTC
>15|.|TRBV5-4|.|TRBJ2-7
CASSLSGPLSYEQYF
TGTGCCAGCAGCTTAAGCGGGCCCCTCTCCTACGAGCAGTACTTC
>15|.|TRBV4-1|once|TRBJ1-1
CASSLQQGLETEAFF
TGCGCCAGCAGCCTCCAACAGGGTTTGGAAACTGAAGCTTTCTTT
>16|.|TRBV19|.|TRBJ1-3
CASSARGGPSGNTIYF
TGTGCCAGTAGTGCCCGGGGGGGGCCATCTGGAAACACCATATATTTT
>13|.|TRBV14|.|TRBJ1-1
CASSQDRQGRAFF
TGTGCCAGCAGCCAAGATCGGCAGGGTAGGGCTTTCTTT
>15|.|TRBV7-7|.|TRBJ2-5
CASSLVGSGQETQYF
TGTGCTAGCAGCTTAGTGGGCAGCGGGCAAGAGACCCAGTACTTC
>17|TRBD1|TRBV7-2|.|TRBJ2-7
CASSATSGGFSSYEQYF
TGTGCCAGCAGCGCGACCTCAGGGGGTTTCAGCTCCTACGAGCAGTACTTC
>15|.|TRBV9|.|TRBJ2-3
CASSASGVVADTQYF
TGTGCCAGCAGCGCGTCGGGGGTGGTAGCAGATACGCAGTATTTT
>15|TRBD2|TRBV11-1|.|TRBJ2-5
CASSRLAGWTETQYF
TGTGCCAGCAGCCGACTAGCGGGGTGGACAGAGACCCAGTACTTC
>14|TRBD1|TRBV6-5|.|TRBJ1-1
CASRNRGRGTEAFF
TGTGCCAGCAGAAACAGGGGGCGAGGCACTGAAGCTTTCTTT
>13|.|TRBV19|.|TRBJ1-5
CASSMTGNQPQHF
TGTGCCAGTAGTATGACAGGCAATCAGCCCCAGCATTTT
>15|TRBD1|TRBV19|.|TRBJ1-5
CASSIARGRVQPQHF
TGTGCCAGTAGTATAGCCAGGGGGCGCGTTCAGCCCCAGCATTTT
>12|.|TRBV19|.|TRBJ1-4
CASSIVREKLFF
TGTGCCAGTAGTATAGTCCGTGAAAAACTGTTTTTT
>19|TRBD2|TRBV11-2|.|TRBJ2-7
CASSSPLAGGPRNSYEQYF
TGTGCCAGCAGCTCCCCACTAGCGGGAGGGCCGAGAAACTCCTACGAGCAGTACTTC
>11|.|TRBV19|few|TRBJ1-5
CASGWSRPQHF
TGTGCCAGTGGGTGGAGTCGCCCCCAGCATTTT
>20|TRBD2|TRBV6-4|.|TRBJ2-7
CASIHLPGGGHDLGSYEQYF
TGTGCCAGCATCCATCTACCGGGAGGGGGTCACGATCTGGGCTCCTACGAGCAGTACTTC